A selection of T cell receptor beta chains follows, all from one sample in a study of T cell responses to AZD1222 COVID-19 vaccine. Assay: immunoSEQ multiplex PCR; the TCRdb copy retains only in-frame clones and omits some. The data contain about 110,000 clones, 70% to 90% of them singletons. The specimen was peripheral blood, collected on day 0 of AZD1222 vaccination. These TCRs come from an adult in good health. Both conserved end residues are part of each CDR3. A D gene is named only where the DNA matches it firmly. Part of the rows lack a size; the others show once, few, many or a class for expanded clones.

.	.	TRBV28	TRBJ2-7	CASGTASIYEQYF	TGTGCCAGTGGCACCGCCTCTATATACGAGCAGTACTTC
.	.	TRBV4-3	TRBJ2-1	CASSQGFRVGMRPYNEQFF	TGCGCCAGCAGCCAAGGGTTTAGGGTGGGGATGAGGCCCTACAATGAGCAGTTCTTC
.	.	TRBV28	TRBJ2-7	CASSPPGVEQYF	TGTGCCAGCAGTCCCCCCGGGGTCGAGCAGTACTTC
.	TRBD1	TRBV25-1	TRBJ1-2	CASSEGQGANYGYTF	TGTGCCAGCAGTGAAGGACAGGGAGCTAACTATGGCTACACCTTC
.	.	TRBV4-3	TRBJ1-6	CASSHREANSPLHF	TGCGCCAGCAGCCACCGGGAGGCCAATTCACCCCTCCACTTT
.	TRBD1	TRBV11-1	TRBJ2-2	CASSFIAGGRTGELFF	TGTGCCAGCAGCTTCATTGCAGGGGGCCGGACCGGGGAGCTGTTTTTT
.	.	TRBV6-6	TRBJ2-7	CASSYTRGGHEQYF	TGTGCCAGCAGTTACACCCGCGGGGGCCACGAGCAGTACTTC
once	TRBD2	TRBV6-2/TRBV6-3	TRBJ2-5	CASSYLTSYRLETQYF	TGTGCCAGCAGTTACTTGACTAGCTATCGGTTAGAGACCCAGTACTTC
.	.	TRBV3-1/TRBV3-2	TRBJ2-2	CASRAPGGPNTGELFF	TGTGCCAGCAGGGCCCCCGGCGGACCGAACACCGGGGAGCTGTTTTTT
.	.	TRBV6-5	TRBJ2-1	CASSTLWGKYVQFF	TGTGCCAGCAGTACCCTGTGGGGAAAGTACGTTCAGTTCTTC
.	TRBD1	TRBV25-1	TRBJ1-2	CASSAGQLGYTF	TGTGCCAGCAGTGCGGGACAGCTTGGCTACACCTTC
.	.	TRBV6-6	TRBJ2-7	CASSYTHMEQYF	TGTGCCAGCAGTTACACACATATGGAGCAGTACTTC
.	TRBD2	TRBV4-3	TRBJ2-1	CASSQDRASGDSYNEQFF	TGCGCCAGCAGCCAAGATAGGGCTAGCGGGGACTCCTACAATGAGCAGTTCTTC
.	.	TRBV4-2	TRBJ2-1	CASSQDVHNNEQFF	TGTGCCAGCAGCCAAGACGTGCACAACAATGAGCAGTTCTTC
.	TRBD2	TRBV9	TRBJ2-3	CASSVLSGGATDTQYF	TGTGCCAGCAGCGTCCTTAGCGGGGGCGCCACAGATACGCAGTATTTT
.	.	TRBV29-1	TRBJ1-1	CSVRPGTAAGTEAFF	TGCAGCGTTAGGCCCGGGACCGCCGCCGGCACTGAAGCTTTCTTT
.	TRBD1	TRBV7-9	TRBJ2-1	CAVSDRVGNEQFF	TGTGCCGTGTCTGACAGGGTAGGCAATGAGCAGTTCTTC
.	.	TRBV3-1/TRBV3-2	TRBJ2-1	CASSQSRDEQFF	TGTGCCAGCAGCCAATCGCGCGATGAGCAGTTCTTC
.	TRBD1	TRBV4-3	TRBJ1-6	CASSREVGTVSNSPLHF	TGCGCCAGCAGCCGCGAAGTAGGGACAGTCAGTAATTCACCCCTCCACTTT
.	TRBD1	TRBV18	TRBJ1-2	CASRPQGANYGYTF	TGTGCCAGCCGTCCGCAGGGGGCAAACTATGGCTACACCTTC
.	TRBD2	TRBV19	TRBJ2-1	CASSFRGLASLRRENEQFF	TGTGCCAGTAGTTTTAGGGGACTAGCGAGCCTCCGGCGGGAAAATGAGCAGTTCTTC
.	.	TRBV6-5	TRBJ1-1	CASSRDIWNTEAFF	TGTGCCAGCAGCCGGGACATTTGGAACACTGAAGCTTTCTTT
few	.	TRBV6-2/TRBV6-3	TRBJ1-2	CASSFGVGDQRRTNYGYTF	TGTGCCAGCAGTTTTGGAGTTGGGGATCAAAGACGCACTAACTATGGCTACACCTTC
.	.	TRBV29-1	TRBJ1-5	CSVGAALNQPQHF	TGCAGCGTTGGGGCGGCACTCAATCAGCCCCAGCATTTT
.	.	TRBV29-1	TRBJ1-1	CSVEDLGIWGASYTEAFF	TGCAGCGTTGAAGATTTGGGTATATGGGGGGCGTCGTACACTGAAGCTTTCTTT